Listed below are T cell receptor beta chains from one sample, sequenced in a study of CD8 T cells in ankylosing spondylitis. TCRdb re-analysed the 5' RACE reads in MiXCR, keeping a single row per CDR3 protein. The data show approximately 150,000 distinct CDR3 sequences, roughly 18% seen once. The sequenced sample consisted of blood, either unsorted or a sorted T cell fraction (not recorded which). The receptors stem from a male donor with ankylosing spondylitis. Both conserved end residues are part of each CDR3. A D gene is named only where the DNA matches it firmly. Clone size is stated in some rows and not others, as once, few, many or a class when expanded.

abundance	v_gene	j_gene	len	d_gene	CDR3aa	CDR3nt
NA	TRBV25-1	TRBJ1-1	15	NA	CASSEYGPTNTEAFF	TGTGCCAGCAGTGAATACGGACCAACGAACACTGAAGCTTTCTTT
once	TRBV7-2	TRBJ2-5	18	TRBD1	CASSLAFWTGLYQETQYF	TGTGCCAGCAGCTTAGCGTTCTGGACAGGGCTGTACCAAGAGACCCAGTACTTC
NA	TRBV9	TRBJ1-5	13	NA	CASSGPGNQPQHF	TGTGCCAGCAGCGGCCCTGGAAATCAGCCCCAGCATTTT
NA	TRBV5-1	TRBJ2-1	15	TRBD2	CASFTGTSGSDEQFF	TGCGCCAGTTTCACTGGGACTAGCGGGAGTGATGAGCAGTTCTTC
few	TRBV7-9	TRBJ2-1	13	NA	CASSLVGHNEQFF	TGTGCCAGCAGCTTAGTGGGGCACAATGAGCAGTTCTTC
few	TRBV9	TRBJ1-2	12	NA	CASSLGDYGYTF	TGTGCCAGCAGCCTGGGGGACTATGGCTACACCTTC
NA	TRBV20-1	TRBJ2-5	15	TRBD2	CSARGASGRGGTQYF	TGCAGTGCTAGAGGGGCTAGCGGGAGGGGAGGGACCCAGTACTTC
NA	TRBV27	TRBJ2-7	12	TRBD1	CASRDSPYEQYF	TGTGCCAGCCGGGACAGCCCCTACGAGCAGTACTTC
NA	TRBV5-5	TRBJ2-2	14	NA	CASSWDTNTGELFF	TGTGCCAGCAGCTGGGACACGAACACCGGGGAGCTGTTTTTT
NA	TRBV3-1	TRBJ1-1	11	NA	CASSQGSWAFF	TGTGCCAGCAGCCAGGGCTCCTGGGCTTTCTTT
NA	TRBV10-2	TRBJ1-1	16	NA	CASSEPGQPGKTEAFF	TGCGCCAGCAGTGAACCAGGACAGCCTGGAAAGACTGAAGCTTTCTTT
NA	TRBV11-2	TRBJ2-7	14	NA	CASSFGLGSYEQYF	TGTGCCAGCAGCTTTGGGCTAGGCTCCTACGAGCAGTACTTC
few	TRBV28	TRBJ2-1	13	NA	CASSLLPYNEQFF	TGTGCCAGCAGTTTACTCCCGTACAATGAGCAGTTCTTC
NA	TRBV15	TRBJ1-6	17	NA	CATSRDGPLYDLPPLHF	TGTGCCACCAGCAGAGATGGGCCCTTATACGACCTTCCACCCCTCCACTTT
NA	TRBV6-2/TRBV6-3	TRBJ2-1	11	NA	CASRKGNEQFF	TGTGCCAGCCGAAAGGGGAATGAGCAGTTCTTC
few	TRBV27	TRBJ2-2	13	TRBD2	CASVGGYTGELFF	TGTGCCAGTGTCGGGGGGTACACCGGGGAGCTGTTTTTT
NA	TRBV18	TRBJ1-2	15	NA	CASSSGTVFTYGYTF	TGTGCCAGCTCGTCCGGGACGGTATTCACTTATGGCTACACCTTC
many	TRBV10-3	TRBJ2-7	11	NA	CAISKTYEQYF	TGTGCCATCAGTAAAACCTACGAGCAGTACTTC
NA	TRBV7-8	TRBJ2-1	16	TRBD2	CASSLVRLAVYNEQFF	TGTGCCAGCAGCTTAGTTCGGCTAGCGGTGTACAATGAGCAGTTCTTC
NA	TRBV28	TRBJ2-1	13	NA	CASSAGEYNEQFF	TGTGCCAGCAGTGCCGGGGAATACAATGAGCAGTTCTTC
few	TRBV5-1	TRBJ2-2	11	NA	CASRMTGELFF	TGCGCCAGCAGAATGACCGGGGAGCTGTTTTTT
few	TRBV20-1	TRBJ2-1	15	NA	CSARPGSAPYNEQFF	TGCAGTGCTAGGCCCGGATCCGCGCCCTACAATGAGCAGTTCTTC
NA	TRBV20-1	TRBJ2-7	15	TRBD2	CSARTGTSDSYEQYF	TGCAGTGCTCGTACCGGGACTAGCGACTCCTACGAGCAGTACTTC
NA	TRBV9	TRBJ2-1	17	NA	CASSLRVAPGPYNEQFF	TGTGCCAGCAGCCTGAGGGTAGCCCCGGGCCCTTACAATGAGCAGTTCTTC
few	TRBV6-2/TRBV6-3	TRBJ2-2	18	NA	CASSYSISAGPITGELFF	TGTGCCAGCAGTTACTCGATCTCCGCGGGACCTATCACCGGGGAGCTGTTTTTT
NA	TRBV7-9	TRBJ2-3	17	NA	CASSLGGLGARTDTQYF	TGTGCCAGCAGCTTAGGTGGGCTCGGCGCCCGGACAGATACGCAGTATTTT
few	TRBV5-1	TRBJ2-1	20	NA	CASSFASGLFPQSSYNEQFF	TGCGCCAGCAGCTTTGCGTCGGGACTTTTTCCCCAGAGCTCCTACAATGAGCAGTTCTTC
NA	TRBV4-1	TRBJ2-7	14	NA	CASSQAHGSYEQYF	TGCGCCAGCAGCCAAGCTCACGGCTCCTACGAGCAGTACTTC
few	TRBV12-5	TRBJ2-1	18	TRBD2	CASGFGTSLDERVHEQFF	TGTGCTAGTGGTTTTGGGACTAGCCTGGATGAAAGGGTCCATGAGCAGTTCTTC
NA	TRBV7-8	TRBJ2-7	17	TRBD2	CASSLGLAGEGIYEQYF	TGTGCCAGCAGCTTGGGACTAGCGGGAGAGGGGATATACGAGCAGTACTTC
NA	TRBV12-3/TRBV12-4	TRBJ2-1	15	NA	CASSPGTAYYNEQFF	TGTGCCAGCAGTCCAGGGACCGCTTACTACAATGAGCAGTTCTTC
many	TRBV4-2	TRBJ2-7	16	NA	CASSQGGAGISYEQYF	TGTGCCAGCAGCCAAGGGGGAGCCGGCATCTCTTACGAGCAGTACTTC
NA	TRBV4-1	TRBJ2-3	17	TRBD2	CASSPRTSSGTTDTQYF	TGCGCCAGCAGCCCCAGAACAAGTAGCGGGACCACAGATACGCAGTATTTT
NA	TRBV12-3/TRBV12-4	TRBJ1-1	11	NA	CASKFGGEAFF	TGTGCCAGCAAGTTCGGTGGTGAAGCTTTCTTT
few	TRBV14	TRBJ2-1	15	TRBD1	CASSQWTGGDNEQFF	TGTGCCAGCAGCCAATGGACAGGGGGTGACAATGAGCAGTTCTTC
many	TRBV28	TRBJ1-4	15	TRBD1	CASRGTGVFNEKLFF	TGTGCCAGCAGAGGAACAGGGGTTTTTAATGAAAAACTGTTTTTT
few	TRBV7-9	TRBJ2-1	10	NA	CASSIPIEFF	TGTGCCAGCAGCATCCCTATTGAGTTCTTC
few	TRBV12-3/TRBV12-4	TRBJ2-7	13	TRBD2	CASSLAGVNEQYF	TGTGCCAGCAGTCTAGCGGGAGTTAACGAGCAGTACTTC
NA	TRBV5-4	TRBJ2-1	13	NA	CASSRTDYNEQFF	TGTGCCAGCAGCCGGACAGACTACAATGAGCAGTTCTTC
NA	TRBV12-3/TRBV12-4	TRBJ2-1	15	TRBD2	CASSLGLAGGEEQFF	TGTGCCAGCAGCCTGGGACTAGCGGGAGGCGAGGAGCAGTTCTTC
few	TRBV7-6	TRBJ1-4	13	NA	CASSAGAYEKLFF	TGTGCCAGCAGCGCCGGGGCCTACGAAAAACTGTTTTTT
few	TRBV11-2	TRBJ2-3	17	TRBD2	CASSLELAGRSTDTQYF	TGTGCCAGCAGCTTGGAACTAGCGGGTAGGAGCACAGATACGCAGTATTTT
few	TRBV12-3/TRBV12-4	TRBJ1-4	13	NA	CASRGTLDEKLFF	TGTGCCAGCAGGGGGACGTTGGATGAAAAACTGTTTTTT
many	TRBV12-3/TRBV12-4	TRBJ2-3	11	NA	CASTNTDTQYF	TGTGCCAGCACAAACACAGATACGCAGTATTTT
few	TRBV28	TRBJ2-5	13	NA	CASTRGAGETQYF	TGTGCCAGCACAAGGGGGGCAGGGGAGACCCAGTACTTC
NA	TRBV15	TRBJ2-1	16	NA	CATSSPMDRWDNEQFF	TGTGCCACCAGCAGTCCCATGGACAGATGGGACAATGAGCAGTTCTTC
NA	TRBV15	TRBJ2-1	16	TRBD1	CATSRSDRGPYNEQFF	TGTGCCACCAGCAGATCAGACAGGGGGCCATACAATGAGCAGTTCTTC
many	TRBV5-6	TRBJ2-3	15	TRBD2	CASSLASGRTDTQYF	TGTGCCAGCAGCTTAGCTAGCGGGAGAACAGATACGCAGTATTTT
NA	TRBV6-2/TRBV6-3	TRBJ2-7	14	NA	CASSYSGASYEQYF	TGTGCCAGCAGTTACTCTGGGGCCTCCTACGAGCAGTACTTC
NA	TRBV27	TRBJ2-5	14	TRBD1	CASSMGQFAETQYF	TGTGCCAGCAGTATGGGACAGTTCGCCGAGACCCAGTACTTC